The 6 T cell receptor beta chains given below trace back to one sample, sequenced in a study of OX40 agonist ivuxolimab in advanced cancers. The repertoire was sequenced with immunoSEQ multiplex PCR; TCRdb's copy has only in-frame clones and lacks some. The sample carries fewer than 100,000 clones, 70% to 85% recorded once. Sample: CD4+ or CD8+ T cells sorted from blood, taken in a trial of the OX40 agonist ivuxolimab. The receptors were sampled from an adult with an advanced solid tumor such as melanoma, head and neck, liver or kidney cancer.

The chain links TRBV7-9 to TRBJ1-1; no clear D. Deletions cut 1 base from V and 1 base from J, with 7 bases between. The CDR3 covers 14 residues. In germline, CDR1 is SEHNR, CDR2 FQNEAQ (reference sequence). This chain's CDR3 is CASSLDSRNTEAFF. As DNA, the CDR3 is TGTGCCAGCAGCTTAGACAGCCGGAACACTGAAGCTTTCTTT.

The CDR3 nucleotides are TGTGCCAGCAGCCAACCGGTAGGGACTGCAGAAATCTCCTACGAGCAGTACTTC. Translating it yields CASSQPVGTAEISYEQYF. This rearrangement joins TRBV4-2 to TRBJ2-5; weak D call: TRBD2 (6 bases). The DNA end is a closer match to TRBJ2-7, so the J assignment may be wrong. This CDR3 contains 18 residues. Germline loops: CDR1 LGHNA, CDR2 YNFKEQ.

The chain has TRBV18 and TRBJ1-1; D is undetermined. V dropped 0 bases and J dropped 4 bases, with 9 bases sitting between them. The CDR3 runs 14 residues. Germline values: CDR1 KGHSH, CDR2 LQKENI. The CDR3 region has the DNA TGTGCCAGCTCACCACCCGGCGTGGGCACTGAAGCTTTCTTT. As protein: CASSPPGVGTEAFF.

The chain carries TRBV6-6 and TRBJ2-2; TRBD2 matches 9 bases. The CDR3 length is 15 residues. V gave up 7 bases and J gave up 4 bases; unmatched junction bases: 7. Germline lookup yields CDR1 MNHNY and CDR2 SVGAGI (reference sequence). In DNA form, the CDR3 reads TGTGCCAGCAAGGGGGGCGGGAGGGGCACCGGGGAGCTGTTTTTT. Translated: CASKGGGRGTGELFF.

The chain combines TRBV4-2 with TRBJ1-4; D possibly corresponds to TRBD1 (5 bases). Trimming cost V 0 bases and J 4 bases, with 12 bases left between them. CDR1 and CDR2 (germline): LGHNA, YNFKEQ. This CDR3 contains 16 residues. The CDR3 region is CASSQDARGVNEKLFF. CDR3 sequence (DNA): TGTGCCAGCAGCCAAGATGCGAGGGGCGTTAATGAAAAACTGTTTTTT.

The V call is TRBV5-8, the J call TRBJ1-2; D may be TRBD1 (5 bases). Germline loops: CDR1 SGHTS, CDR2 YDEGEE. Trimming cost V 5 bases and J 4 bases, with 21 bases left between them. The CDR3 length is 16 residues. CDR3 region: CASSPFQEGFGYGYTF. In DNA form, the CDR3 reads TGTGCCAGCAGTCCCTTCCAGGAGGGGTTTGGCTATGGCTACACCTTC.